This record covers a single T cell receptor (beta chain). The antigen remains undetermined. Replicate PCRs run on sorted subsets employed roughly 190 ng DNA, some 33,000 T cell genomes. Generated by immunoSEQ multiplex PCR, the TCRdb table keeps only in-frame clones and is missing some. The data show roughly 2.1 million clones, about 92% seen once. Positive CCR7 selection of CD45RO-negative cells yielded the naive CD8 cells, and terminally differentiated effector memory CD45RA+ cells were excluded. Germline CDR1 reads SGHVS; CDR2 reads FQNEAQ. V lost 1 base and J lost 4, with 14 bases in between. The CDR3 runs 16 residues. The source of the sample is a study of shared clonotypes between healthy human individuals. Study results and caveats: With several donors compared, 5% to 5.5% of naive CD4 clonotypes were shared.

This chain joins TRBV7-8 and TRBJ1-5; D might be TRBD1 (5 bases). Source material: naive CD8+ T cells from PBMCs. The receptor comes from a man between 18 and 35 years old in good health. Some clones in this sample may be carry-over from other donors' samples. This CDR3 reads CASSLVRKGANQPQHF. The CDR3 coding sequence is TGTGCCAGCAGCTTAGTTCGGAAAGGGGCGAATCAGCCCCAGCATTTT. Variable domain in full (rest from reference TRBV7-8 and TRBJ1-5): GAGVSQSPRYKVAKRGQDVALRCDPISGHVSLFWYQQALGQGPEFLTYFQNEAQLDKSGLPSDRFFAERPEGSVSTLKIQRTQQEDSAVYLCASSLVRKGANQPQHFGDGTRLSIL.